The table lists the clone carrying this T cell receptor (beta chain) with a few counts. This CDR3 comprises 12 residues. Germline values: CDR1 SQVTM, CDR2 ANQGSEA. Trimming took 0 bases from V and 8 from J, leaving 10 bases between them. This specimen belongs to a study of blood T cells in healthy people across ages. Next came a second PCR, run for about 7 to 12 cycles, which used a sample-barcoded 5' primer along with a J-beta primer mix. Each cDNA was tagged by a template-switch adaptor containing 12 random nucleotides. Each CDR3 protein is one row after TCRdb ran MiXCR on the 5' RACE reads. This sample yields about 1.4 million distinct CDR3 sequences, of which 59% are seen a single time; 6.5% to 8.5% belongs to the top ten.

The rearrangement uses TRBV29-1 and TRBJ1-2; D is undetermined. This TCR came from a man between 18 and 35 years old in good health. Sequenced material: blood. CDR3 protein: CSVEDPGRGYTF. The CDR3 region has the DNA TGCAGCGTTGAAGATCCGGGCCGGGGCTACACCTTC.